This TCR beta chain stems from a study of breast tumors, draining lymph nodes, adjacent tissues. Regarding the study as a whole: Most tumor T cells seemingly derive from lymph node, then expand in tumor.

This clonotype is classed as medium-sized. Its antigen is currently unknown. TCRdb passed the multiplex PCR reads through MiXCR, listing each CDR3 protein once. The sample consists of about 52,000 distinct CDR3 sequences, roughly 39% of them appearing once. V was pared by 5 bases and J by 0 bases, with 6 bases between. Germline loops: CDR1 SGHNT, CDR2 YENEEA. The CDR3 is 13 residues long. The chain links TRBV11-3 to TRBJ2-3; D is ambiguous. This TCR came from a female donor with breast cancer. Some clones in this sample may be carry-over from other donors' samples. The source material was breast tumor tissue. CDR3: CASSMDSTDTQYF. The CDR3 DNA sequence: TGTGCCAGCAGCATGGACAGCACAGATACGCAGTATTTT.